Listed here are 21 T cell receptor beta chains from one sample, sequenced in a study of T cell changes during pregnancy in multiple sclerosis. The assay was immunoSEQ multiplex PCR, and TCRdb's table has in-frame clones only and misses some. The repertoire holds some 28,000 clones, with about nine tenths as singletons. The specimen was CD8+ T cells from peripheral blood mononuclear cells, collected before pregnancy. All receptors come from a female donor with multiple sclerosis, enrolled in a pregnancy study.

The V and J genes are TRBV27 and TRBJ1-1; D may be TRBD1 (5 bases). The ends were cut back, 6 bases at V and 7 bases at J, with 15 bases in the middle. There are 13 residues in the CDR3. Germline V gene data show CDR1 as MNHEY and CDR2 as SMNVEV (reference sequence). The CDR3 DNA sequence: TGTGCCAGCAGCAACGCCGTAAGGGGTGAAGCTTTCTTT. Protein sequence: CASSNAVRGEAFF.

The chain recombines TRBV29-1 with TRBJ2-5; 12 nucleotides agree with TRBD2. Germline-derived CDR1 and CDR2 are SQVTM and ANQGSEA. The ends lost 2 bases at V and 5 bases at J; junction bases unmatched: 3. The CDR3 sequence is 14 residues long. The CDR3: CSVETLAGGETQYF. The CDR3 region has the DNA TGCAGCGTTGAAACACTAGCGGGAGGTGAGACCCAGTACTTC.

This clone showed up just once. The chain employs TRBV9 and TRBJ2-5; 7 bases fit TRBD1. CDR3 length: 15 amino acids. J was trimmed by 7 bases and V by 0 bases; bases with no gene match: 9. CDR1 and CDR2 from the germline V gene are SGDLS and YYNGEE. CDR3 DNA sequence: TGTGCCAGCAGCGTAGACGGGACAGTTGGCGCGACCCAGTACTTC. Encoded protein: CASSVDGTVGATQYF.

The J gene is TRBJ1-1, the V gene TRBV27; TRBD1 aligns across 10 bases. Germline trimming cut 7 bases from V and 4 bases from J; bases unmatched to any gene: 6. The CDR3 has 14 amino acids. The germline gives CDR1 MNHEY, CDR2 SMNVEV (reference sequence). CDR3 bases: TGTGCCAGCAAGATGACAGGGGGCTTCACTGAAGCTTTCTTT. Translating it yields CASKMTGGFTEAFF.

This rearrangement joins TRBV6-1 to TRBJ1-2, with a tentative D call TRBD1 (5 bases). CDR3 length: 13 residues. Trimming removed 10 bases from V and 3 bases from J, with 15 bases in between. Germline V gene lookup returns CDR1 MNHNS and CDR2 SASEGT. CDR3 DNA: TGTGCCACCGGGGGGGGTACGTACTATGGCTACACCTTC. It yields the protein CATGGGTYYGYTF.

This clone is a singleton in its sample. The CDR3 spells CATSRVFREDSGNTIYF. CDR3 DNA: TGTGCCACCAGCAGAGTGTTCCGGGAGGACTCTGGAAACACCATATATTTT. This chain joins TRBV15 and TRBJ1-3; no clear D gene. The V gene lost 1 base and the J gene lost 0 bases, with 13 bases spanning the gap. Germline assignment: CDR1 LNHNV and CDR2 YYDKDF (reference sequence). This CDR3 spans 17 amino acids.

The chain is built from TRBV5-1 and TRBJ2-7; D might be TRBD2 (5 bases). This CDR3 is 16 amino acids long. CDR1 and CDR2 (germline): SGHRS, YFSETQ. Trimming removed 0 bases at V and 3 bases at J, with 16 bases between. Written as DNA, the CDR3 is TGCGCCAGCAGCTTGGCGGAGAGAGGGTCGTACTACGAGCAGTACTTC. Protein product: CASSLAERGSYYEQYF.

The chain combines TRBV5-1 with TRBJ2-2; TRBD1 aligns across 11 bases. J gave up 5 bases and V 4 bases, and 10 bases lay outside the gene matches. This CDR3 is 17 amino acids long. The germline V gene has CDR1 SGHRS and CDR2 YFSETQ. CDR3 residues: CASSPGTGGIRTGELFF. The CDR3 DNA reads TGCGCCAGCAGCCCTGGGACAGGGGGTATTAGGACCGGGGAGCTGTTTTTT.

CDR3 in amino acids: CASSISNSGYNEQFF. CDR3 coding DNA: TGTGCCAGTAGTATTTCAAATAGCGGCTACAATGAGCAGTTCTTC. V usage is TRBV19 and J usage is TRBJ2-1; tentative D call: TRBD2 (6 bases). V was shortened by 3 bases and J by 3 bases, with 12 bases between the two germline ends. The CDR3 has 15 amino acids. Germline V gene lookup returns CDR1 LNHDA and CDR2 SQIVND (reference sequence).

V gene TRBV5-5 combines with J gene TRBJ1-5; TRBD1 is a possible D gene (6 bases). Deletions cut 4 bases from V and 3 bases from J, with 14 bases between. The CDR3 is 15 amino acids. Looked up from germline, CDR1 is SGHKS and CDR2 is YYEKEE (reference sequence). The CDR3 sequence: CASSPNRALNQPQHF. The DNA of the CDR3 is TGTGCCAGCAGCCCGAACAGGGCTCTCAATCAGCCCCAGCATTTT.

V is TRBV19 and J is TRBJ1-2, with D unclear. Looked up from germline, CDR1 is LNHDA and CDR2 is SQIVND (reference sequence). The CDR3 is made up of 12 amino acids. The V end lost 2 bases, the J end lost 7 bases, and 8 bases lay between the germline ends. The CDR3 DNA sequence: TGTGCCAGTAGTATACCGGCAGGTGGCTACACCTTC. Translation gives CASSIPAGGYTF.

The V call is TRBV5-4, the J call TRBJ2-7, with D possibly TRBD2 on 6 matching bases. The V and J ends lost 5 bases and 5 bases respectively, with 20 bases between them. The length of the CDR3 is 15 residues. Germline V gene lookup returns CDR1 SGHNT and CDR2 YYREEE (reference sequence). The chain's CDR3 is CASRPKPGVADEQYF. CDR3 DNA sequence: TGTGCCAGCAGACCCAAGCCGGGGGTTGCCGACGAGCAGTACTTC.

The V call is TRBV5-5, the J call TRBJ2-7; D may be TRBD2 (6 bases). The V end was cut by 4 bases, the J end by 1 base, with 9 bases between. Germline values: CDR1 SGHKS, CDR2 YYEKEE (reference sequence). The CDR3 runs 13 residues. CDR3 bases: TGTGCCAGCAGCCCGGGACTTTCCTACGAGCAGTACTTC. Protein product: CASSPGLSYEQYF.

The chain couples TRBV12-5 to TRBJ2-5; the match to TRBD2 covers 11 bases. V lost 0 bases to trimming and J lost 5 bases; unmatched junction nucleotides: 8. The CDR3 contains 17 residues. The germline V gene has CDR1 LGHNT and CDR2 FRNRAP. CDR3 in amino acids: CASGLVLAGGPWETQYF. In DNA form, the CDR3 reads TGTGCTAGTGGTTTGGTATTAGCGGGAGGGCCCTGGGAGACCCAGTACTTC.

The chain carries TRBV15 and TRBJ2-1; 10 positions agree with TRBD2. V lost 4 bases, J lost 7 bases, and 7 bases stayed unmatched. This CDR3 has 15 amino acids. CDR1 LNHNV and CDR2 YYDKDF come from the germline V gene (reference sequence). The CDR3 sequence is CATSIGLAEGNEQFF. The CDR3 DNA follows: TGTGCCACCAGCATCGGACTAGCGGAGGGGAATGAGCAGTTCTTC.

The rearrangement links TRBV7-9 to TRBJ2-7; weak D call: TRBD2 (5 bases). The V gene lost 1 base and the J gene lost 3 bases, with 7 bases spanning the gap. The CDR3 is made up of 13 amino acids. The germline V gene encodes CDR1 SEHNR and CDR2 FQNEAQ (reference sequence). CDR3 nucleotides: TGTGCCAGCAGCTTAGAGAGCGGCTACGAGCAGTACTTC. Its translation is CASSLESGYEQYF.

This chain uses TRBV4-3 with TRBJ2-6, with D maybe TRBD1 (6 bases). This CDR3 contains 16 residues. Germline assignment: CDR1 LGHNA and CDR2 YSLEER. V was clipped by 0 bases and J by 2 bases, with 8 bases between them. The CDR3 DNA reads as TGCGCCAGCAGCCAAGATGAGGGGGCTGGGGCCAACGTCCTGACTTTC. It encodes CASSQDEGAGANVLTF.

The chain couples TRBV11-2 to TRBJ2-7; the D is unclear. Germline CDR1 and CDR2: SGHAT and FQNNGV. The CDR3 loop spans 12 amino acids. Trimming shortened V by 2 bases and J by 5 bases, and 7 bases separated the two germline ends. CDR3 protein: CASSLFQDEQYF. The DNA of the CDR3 is TGTGCCAGCAGCTTATTCCAGGACGAGCAGTACTTC.

The rearrangement links TRBV19 to TRBJ1-1, with D possibly matching TRBD1 (5 bases). The CDR3 has 13 residues. Germline-derived CDR1 and CDR2 are LNHDA and SQIVND (reference sequence). The V gene lost 5 bases and the J gene lost 3 bases, with 10 bases spanning the gap. The CDR3 sequence: CASSSDSYTEAFF. CDR3 DNA: TGTGCCAGTAGTTCAGACAGCTACACTGAAGCTTTCTTT.

The chain combines TRBV4-3 with TRBJ2-5; 8 bases are shared with TRBD1. Germline values: CDR1 LGHNA, CDR2 YSLEER. The V segment lost 0 bases and the J segment 5 bases; nucleotides outside the gene matches: 11. The CDR3 is 17 amino acids. The CDR3 loop is CASSQDWDAGGLETQYF. The DNA for the CDR3 is TGCGCCAGCAGCCAAGATTGGGACGCAGGGGGCTTGGAGACCCAGTACTTC.

This clone showed up just once. CDR3: CASSYSGGSGEKLFF. The DNA for the CDR3 is TGTGCCAGCAGTTACTCGGGGGGTAGCGGTGAAAAACTGTTTTTT. The chain employs TRBV6-5 and TRBJ1-4; TRBD1 might be the D (5 bases). The CDR3 has 15 residues. With 0 bases removed from V and 7 bases from J, the gap between germline ends came to 12 bases. Germline CDR1 reads MNHEY; CDR2 reads SVGAGI.